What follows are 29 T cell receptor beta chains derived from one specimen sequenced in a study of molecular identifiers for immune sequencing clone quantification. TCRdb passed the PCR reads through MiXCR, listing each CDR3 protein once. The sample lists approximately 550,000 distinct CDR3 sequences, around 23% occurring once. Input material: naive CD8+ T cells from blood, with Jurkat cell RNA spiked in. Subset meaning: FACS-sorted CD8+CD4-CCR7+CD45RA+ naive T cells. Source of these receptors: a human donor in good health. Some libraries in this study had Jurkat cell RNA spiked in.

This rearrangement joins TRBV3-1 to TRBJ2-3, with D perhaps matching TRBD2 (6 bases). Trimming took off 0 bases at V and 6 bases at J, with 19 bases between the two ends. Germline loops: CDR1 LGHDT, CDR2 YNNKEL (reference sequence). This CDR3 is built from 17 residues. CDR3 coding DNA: TGTGCCAGCAGCCAAGAGTATCCGGGAGTGGTCGTTGATACGCAGTATTTT. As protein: CASSQEYPGVVVDTQYF.

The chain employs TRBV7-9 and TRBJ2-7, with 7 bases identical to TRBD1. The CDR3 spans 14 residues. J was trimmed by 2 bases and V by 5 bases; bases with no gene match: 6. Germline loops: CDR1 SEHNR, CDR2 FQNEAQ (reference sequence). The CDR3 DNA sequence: TGTGCCAGCAGCGATCGGGACAGCGCCTACGAGCAGTACTTC. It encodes CASSDRDSAYEQYF.

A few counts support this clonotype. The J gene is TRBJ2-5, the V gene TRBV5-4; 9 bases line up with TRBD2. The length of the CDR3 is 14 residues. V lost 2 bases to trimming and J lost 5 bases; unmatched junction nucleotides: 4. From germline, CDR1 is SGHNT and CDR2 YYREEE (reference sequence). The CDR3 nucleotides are TGTGCCAGCAGCTTCGGCGGGGGGGCCGAGACCCAGTACTTC. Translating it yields CASSFGGGAETQYF. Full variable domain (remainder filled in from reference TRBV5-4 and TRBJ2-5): ETGVTQSPTHLIKTRGQQVTLRCSSQSGHNTVSWYQQALGQGPQFIFQYYREEENGRGNFPPRFSGLQFPNYSSELNVNALELDDSALYLCASSFGGGAETQYFGPGTRLLVL.

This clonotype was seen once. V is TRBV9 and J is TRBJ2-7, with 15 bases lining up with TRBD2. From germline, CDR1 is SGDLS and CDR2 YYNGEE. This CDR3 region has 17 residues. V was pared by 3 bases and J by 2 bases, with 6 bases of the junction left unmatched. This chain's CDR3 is CASSAGTSGGRAYEQYF. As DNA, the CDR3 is TGTGCCAGCAGCGCCGGGACTAGCGGGGGGCGCGCCTACGAGCAGTACTTC.

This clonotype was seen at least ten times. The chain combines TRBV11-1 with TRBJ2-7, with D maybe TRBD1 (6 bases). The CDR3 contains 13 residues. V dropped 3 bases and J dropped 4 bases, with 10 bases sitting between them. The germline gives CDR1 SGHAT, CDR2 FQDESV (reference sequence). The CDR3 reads CASSFGQSYEQYF. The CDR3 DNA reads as TGTGCCAGCAGCTTCGGACAGTCTTACGAGCAGTACTTC. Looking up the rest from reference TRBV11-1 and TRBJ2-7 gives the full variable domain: EAEVAQSPRYKITEKSQAVAFWCDPISGHATLYWYRQILGQGPELLVQFQDESVVDDSQLPKDRFSAERLKGVDSTLKIQPAELGDSAMYLCASSFGQSYEQYFGPGTRLTVT.

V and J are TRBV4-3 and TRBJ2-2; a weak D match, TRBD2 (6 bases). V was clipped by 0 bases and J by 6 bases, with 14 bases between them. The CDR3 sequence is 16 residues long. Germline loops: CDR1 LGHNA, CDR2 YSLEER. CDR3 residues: CASSQDMRGGAGELFF. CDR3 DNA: TGCGCCAGCAGCCAAGATATGCGGGGAGGTGCCGGGGAGCTGTTTTTT.

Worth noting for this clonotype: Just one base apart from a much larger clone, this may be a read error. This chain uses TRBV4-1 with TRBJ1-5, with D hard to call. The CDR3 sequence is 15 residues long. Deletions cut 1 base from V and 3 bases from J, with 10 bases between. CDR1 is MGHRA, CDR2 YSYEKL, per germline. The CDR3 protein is CASSQVAADNQPQHF. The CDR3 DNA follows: TGCGCCAGCAGCCAAGTGGCGGCTGACAATCAGCCCCAGCATTTT.

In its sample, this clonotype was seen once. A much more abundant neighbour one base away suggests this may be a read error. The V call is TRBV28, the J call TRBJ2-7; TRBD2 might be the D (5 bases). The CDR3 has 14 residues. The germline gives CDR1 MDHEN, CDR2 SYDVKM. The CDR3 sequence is CTSSLEESSYEQYF. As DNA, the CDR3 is TGTACCAGCAGTTTGGAGGAAAGCTCCTACGAGCAGTACTTC.

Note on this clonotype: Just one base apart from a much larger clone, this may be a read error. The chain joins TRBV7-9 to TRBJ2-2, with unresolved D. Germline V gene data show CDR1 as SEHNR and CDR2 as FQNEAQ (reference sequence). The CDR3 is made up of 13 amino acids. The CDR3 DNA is TGTGCCGGCAGCTTGCTCAGGTCCGGGGAGCTGTTTTTT. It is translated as CAGSLLRSGELFF.

CDR3 nucleotide sequence: TGCAGCGTTGACTCCCCGGGGGCATACTATGGCTACACCTTC. As protein: CSVDSPGAYYGYTF. The rearrangement joins TRBV29-1 to TRBJ1-2, with D maybe TRBD1 (6 bases). Trimming pared 3 bases from V and 3 bases from J, leaving 14 bases between. CDR1 and CDR2 from the germline V gene are SQVTM and ANQGSEA. The CDR3 has 14 residues.

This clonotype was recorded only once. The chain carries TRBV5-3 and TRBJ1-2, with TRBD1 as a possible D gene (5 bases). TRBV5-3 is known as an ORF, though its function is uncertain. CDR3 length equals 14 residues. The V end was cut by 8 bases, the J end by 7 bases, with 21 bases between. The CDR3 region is CASRKSGTPFGYTF. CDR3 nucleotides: TGTGCCAGCAGAAAATCCGGGACTCCCTTTGGCTACACCTTC.

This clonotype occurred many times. DNA of the CDR3: TGCGCCAGCAGCCAAGATGTTTCATATACGCAGTATTTT. Translated, it gives CASSQDVSYTQYF. The V gene is TRBV4-1, the J gene TRBJ2-3; no definite D call. Trimming cost V 0 bases and J 7 bases, with 8 bases left between them. The CDR3 covers 13 residues. Germline V gene sequence: CDR1 MGHRA, CDR2 YSYEKL.

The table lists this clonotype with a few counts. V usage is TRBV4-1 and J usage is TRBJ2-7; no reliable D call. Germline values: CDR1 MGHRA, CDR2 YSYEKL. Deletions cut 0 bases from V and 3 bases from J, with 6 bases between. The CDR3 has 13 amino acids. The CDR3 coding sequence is TGCGCCAGCAGCCAAGAAAGGCTCTACGAGCAGTACTTC. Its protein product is CASSQERLYEQYF.

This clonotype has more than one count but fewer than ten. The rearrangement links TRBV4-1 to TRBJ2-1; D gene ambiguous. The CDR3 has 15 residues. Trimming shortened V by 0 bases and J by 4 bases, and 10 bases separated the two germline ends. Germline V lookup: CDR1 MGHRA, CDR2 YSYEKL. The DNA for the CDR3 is TGCGCCAGCAGCCAAGATCCCCCAGAGTACAATGAGCAGTTCTTC. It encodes CASSQDPPEYNEQFF.

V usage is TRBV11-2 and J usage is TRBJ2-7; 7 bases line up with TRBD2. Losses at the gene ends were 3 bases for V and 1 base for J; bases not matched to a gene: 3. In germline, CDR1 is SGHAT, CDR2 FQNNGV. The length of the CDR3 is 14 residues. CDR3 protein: CASSFQRGSYEQYF. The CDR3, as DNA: TGTGCCAGCAGCTTTCAGCGGGGATCCTACGAGCAGTACTTC.

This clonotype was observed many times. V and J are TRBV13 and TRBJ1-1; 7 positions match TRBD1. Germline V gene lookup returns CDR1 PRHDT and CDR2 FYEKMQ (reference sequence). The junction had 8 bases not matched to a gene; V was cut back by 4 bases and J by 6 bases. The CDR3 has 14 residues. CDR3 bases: TGTGCCAGCAGCTCCAGGGGGGGCGTTGCTGAAGCTTTCTTT. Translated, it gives CASSSRGGVAEAFF.

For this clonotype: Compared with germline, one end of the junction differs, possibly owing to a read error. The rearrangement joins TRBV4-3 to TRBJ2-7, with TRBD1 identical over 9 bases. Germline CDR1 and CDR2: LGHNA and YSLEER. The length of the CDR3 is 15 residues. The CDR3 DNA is TGCGCCAGCAGCCAGGACCGACAGGGGGACTACGAGCAGTGCTTC. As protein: CASSQDRQGDYEQCF.

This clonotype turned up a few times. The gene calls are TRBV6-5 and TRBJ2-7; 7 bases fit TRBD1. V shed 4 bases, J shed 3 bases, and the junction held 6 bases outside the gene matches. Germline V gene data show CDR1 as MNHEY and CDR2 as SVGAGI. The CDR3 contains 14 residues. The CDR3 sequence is CASSFRTGFYEQYF. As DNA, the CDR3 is TGTGCCAGCAGTTTCCGGACAGGATTCTACGAGCAGTACTTC.

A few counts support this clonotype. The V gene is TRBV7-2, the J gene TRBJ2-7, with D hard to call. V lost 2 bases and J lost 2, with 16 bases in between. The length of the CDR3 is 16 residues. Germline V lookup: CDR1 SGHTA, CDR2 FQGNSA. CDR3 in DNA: TGTGCCAGCAGCTTATCCGACATTCCATCCCCCTACGAGCAGTACTTC. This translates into CASSLSDIPSPYEQYF.

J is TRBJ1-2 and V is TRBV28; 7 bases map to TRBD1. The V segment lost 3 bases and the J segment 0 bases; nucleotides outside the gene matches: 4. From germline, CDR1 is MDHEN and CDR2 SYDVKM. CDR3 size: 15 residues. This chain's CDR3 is CASSFGQAANYGYTF. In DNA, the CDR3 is TGTGCCAGCAGTTTCGGACAGGCTGCTAACTATGGCTACACCTTC.

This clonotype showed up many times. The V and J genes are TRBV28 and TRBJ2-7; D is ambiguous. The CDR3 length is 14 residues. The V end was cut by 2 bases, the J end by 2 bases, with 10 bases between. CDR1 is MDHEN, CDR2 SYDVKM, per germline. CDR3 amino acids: CASSLSPTTYEQYF. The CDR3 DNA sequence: TGTGCCAGCAGTTTAAGCCCGACAACCTACGAGCAGTACTTC.

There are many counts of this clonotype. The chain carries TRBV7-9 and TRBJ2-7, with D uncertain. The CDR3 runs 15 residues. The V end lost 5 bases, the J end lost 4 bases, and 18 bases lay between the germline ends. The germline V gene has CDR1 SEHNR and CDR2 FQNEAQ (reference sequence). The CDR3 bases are TGTGCCAGCAGCCCGCCGCGGTTGTGGGATTACGAGCAGTACTTC. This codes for CASSPPRLWDYEQYF.

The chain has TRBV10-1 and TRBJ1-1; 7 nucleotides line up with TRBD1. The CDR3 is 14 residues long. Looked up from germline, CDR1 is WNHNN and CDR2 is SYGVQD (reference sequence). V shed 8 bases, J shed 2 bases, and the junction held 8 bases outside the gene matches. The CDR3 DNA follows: TGCGCCAGCGCCGAGACAGGGAAAAACACTGAAGCTTTCTTT. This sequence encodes CASAETGKNTEAFF.

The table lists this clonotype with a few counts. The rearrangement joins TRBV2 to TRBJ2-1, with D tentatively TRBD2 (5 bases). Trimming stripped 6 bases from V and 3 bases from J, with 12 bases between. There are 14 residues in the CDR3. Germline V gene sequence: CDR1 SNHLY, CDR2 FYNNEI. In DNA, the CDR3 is TGTGCCAGCAGGGACTTCTCTGTCTACAATGAGCAGTTCTTC. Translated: CASRDFSVYNEQFF.

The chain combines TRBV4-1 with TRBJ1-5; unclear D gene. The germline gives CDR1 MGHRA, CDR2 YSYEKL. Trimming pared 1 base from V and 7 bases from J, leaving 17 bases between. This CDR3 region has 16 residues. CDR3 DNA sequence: TGCGCCAGCAGCCAAGCGGGCACAGTAGCGGGGCAGCCCCAGCATTTT. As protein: CASSQAGTVAGQPQHF.

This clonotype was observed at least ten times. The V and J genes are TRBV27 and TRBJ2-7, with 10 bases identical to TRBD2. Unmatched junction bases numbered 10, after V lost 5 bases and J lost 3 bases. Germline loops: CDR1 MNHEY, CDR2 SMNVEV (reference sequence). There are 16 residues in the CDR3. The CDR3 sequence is CASSPRAGGAYYEQYF. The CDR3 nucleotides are TGTGCCAGCAGTCCTCGAGCGGGAGGGGCCTACTACGAGCAGTACTTC.

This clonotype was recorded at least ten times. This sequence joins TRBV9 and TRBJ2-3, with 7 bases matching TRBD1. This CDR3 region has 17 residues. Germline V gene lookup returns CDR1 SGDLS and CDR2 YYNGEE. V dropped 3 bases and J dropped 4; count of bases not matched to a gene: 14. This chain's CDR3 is CASSAQDRRFTADTQYF. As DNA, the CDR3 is TGTGCCAGCAGCGCCCAGGACAGGAGGTTTACGGCAGATACGCAGTATTTT.

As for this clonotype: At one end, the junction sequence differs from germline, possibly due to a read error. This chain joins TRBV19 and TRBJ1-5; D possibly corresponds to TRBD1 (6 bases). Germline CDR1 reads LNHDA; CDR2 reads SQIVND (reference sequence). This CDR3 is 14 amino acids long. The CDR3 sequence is CASSIGTRNRPQHF. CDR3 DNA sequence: TGTGCCAGTAGCATAGGGACACGCAATCGGCCCCAGCATTTT.

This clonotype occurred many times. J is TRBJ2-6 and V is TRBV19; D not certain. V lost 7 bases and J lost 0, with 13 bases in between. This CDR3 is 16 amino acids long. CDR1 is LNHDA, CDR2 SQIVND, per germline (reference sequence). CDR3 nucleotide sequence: TGTGCCAGTACCAGTATTACCGGCTCTGGGGCCAACGTCCTGACTTTC. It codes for CASTSITGSGANVLTF. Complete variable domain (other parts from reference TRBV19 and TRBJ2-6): DGGITQSPKYLFRKEGQNVTLSCEQNLNHDAMYWYRQDPGQGLRLIYYSQIVNDFQKGDIAEGYSVSREKKESFPLTVTSAQKNPTAFYLCASTSITGSGANVLTFGAGSRLTVL.